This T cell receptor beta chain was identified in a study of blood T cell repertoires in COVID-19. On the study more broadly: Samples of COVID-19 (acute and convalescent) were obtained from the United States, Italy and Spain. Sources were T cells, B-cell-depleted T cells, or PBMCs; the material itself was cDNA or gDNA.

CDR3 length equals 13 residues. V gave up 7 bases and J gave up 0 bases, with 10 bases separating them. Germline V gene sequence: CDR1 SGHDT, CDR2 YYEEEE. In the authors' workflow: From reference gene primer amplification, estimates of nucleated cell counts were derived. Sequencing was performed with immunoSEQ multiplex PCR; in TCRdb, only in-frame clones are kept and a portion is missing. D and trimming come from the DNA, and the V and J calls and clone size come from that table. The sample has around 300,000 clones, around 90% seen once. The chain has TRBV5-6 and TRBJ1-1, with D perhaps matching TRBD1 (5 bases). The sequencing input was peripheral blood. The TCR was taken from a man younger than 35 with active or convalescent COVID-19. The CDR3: CASSRDMNTEAFF. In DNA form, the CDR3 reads TGTGCCAGCTCCAGGGATATGAACACTGAAGCTTTCTTT.